This TCR beta chain was identified during a study of cytomegalovirus exposure and HLA in healthy donors. Study background: Across 300 to 400 genotyped donors, roughly 80% landed in the Caucasian-associated ancestry cluster. Overall study findings and caveats: Presence/absence analyses treated sequencing depth as roughly uniform across donors.

A word on this clone: Its antigen is currently unknown.

The PCR was carried out with 60 Vbeta primers and 13 Jbeta primers. Repertoires were generated with immunoSEQ multiplex PCR, while TCRdb's copy carries only in-frame clones and drops some. The repertoire holds 65,000 to 85,000 clones, with 86% as singletons. The CDR3 is 16 amino acids. Trimming removed 1 base from V and 5 bases from J; junction bases left unmatched: 6. Germline V gene data show CDR1 as SGHAT and CDR2 as FQNNGV. This sequence was found in a woman aged 25 to 39 in good health and CMV-seronegative. The sample was PBMCs. This chain links TRBV11-2 with TRBJ2-1; TRBD2 matches 9 bases. CDR3 residues: CASSLASTSGNNEQFF. CDR3 nucleotides: TGTGCCAGCAGCTTAGCGTCGACTAGCGGAAACAATGAGCAGTTCTTC. Looking up the rest from reference TRBV11-2 and TRBJ2-1 gives the full variable domain: EAGVAQSPRYKIIEKRQSVAFWCNPISGHATLYWYQQILGQGPKLLIQFQNNGVVDDSQLPKDRFSAERLKGVDSTLKIQPAKLEDSAVYLCASSLASTSGNNEQFFGPGTRLTVL.